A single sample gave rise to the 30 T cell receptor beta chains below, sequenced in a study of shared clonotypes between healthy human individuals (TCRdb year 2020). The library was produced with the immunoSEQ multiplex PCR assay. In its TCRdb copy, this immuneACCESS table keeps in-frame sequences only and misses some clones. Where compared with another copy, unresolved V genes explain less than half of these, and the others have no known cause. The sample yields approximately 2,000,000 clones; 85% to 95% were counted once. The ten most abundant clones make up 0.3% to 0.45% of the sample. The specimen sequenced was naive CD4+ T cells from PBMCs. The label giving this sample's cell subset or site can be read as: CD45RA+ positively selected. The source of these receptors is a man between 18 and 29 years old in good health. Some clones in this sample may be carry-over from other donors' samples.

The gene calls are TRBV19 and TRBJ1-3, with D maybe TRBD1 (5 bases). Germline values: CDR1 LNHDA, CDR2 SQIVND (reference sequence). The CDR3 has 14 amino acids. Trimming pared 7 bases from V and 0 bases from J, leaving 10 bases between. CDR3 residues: CASTGGNSGNTIYF. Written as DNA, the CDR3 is TGTGCCAGTACTGGGGGGAACTCTGGAAACACCATATATTTT.

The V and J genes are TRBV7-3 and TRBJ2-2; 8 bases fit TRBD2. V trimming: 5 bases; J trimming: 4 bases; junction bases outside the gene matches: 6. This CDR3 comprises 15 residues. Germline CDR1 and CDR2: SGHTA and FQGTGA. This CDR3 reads CASSVLAETTGELFF. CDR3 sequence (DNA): TGTGCCAGCAGCGTACTAGCGGAGACCACCGGGGAGCTGTTTTTT. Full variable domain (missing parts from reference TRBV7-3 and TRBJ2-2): GAGVSQTPSNKVTEKGKYVELRCDPISGHTALYWYRQSLGQGPEFLIYFQGTGAADDSGLPNDRFFAVRPEGSVSTLKIQRTERGDSAVYLCASSVLAETTGELFFGEGSRLTVL.

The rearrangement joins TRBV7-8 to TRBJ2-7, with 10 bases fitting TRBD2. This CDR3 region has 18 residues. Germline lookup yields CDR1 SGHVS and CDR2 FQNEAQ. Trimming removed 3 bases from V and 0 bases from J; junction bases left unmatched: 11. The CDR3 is CASSFRLAGDPSSYEQYF. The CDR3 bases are TGTGCCAGCAGCTTTCGCCTAGCGGGAGATCCGAGCTCCTACGAGCAGTACTTC.

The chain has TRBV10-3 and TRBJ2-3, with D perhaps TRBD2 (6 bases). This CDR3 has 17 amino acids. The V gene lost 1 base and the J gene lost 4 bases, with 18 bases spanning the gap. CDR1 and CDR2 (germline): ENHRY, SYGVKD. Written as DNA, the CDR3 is TGTGCCATCAGTGAGTACTTTGGTAGCGGTAGCGCAGATACGCAGTATTTT. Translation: CAISEYFGSGSADTQYF.

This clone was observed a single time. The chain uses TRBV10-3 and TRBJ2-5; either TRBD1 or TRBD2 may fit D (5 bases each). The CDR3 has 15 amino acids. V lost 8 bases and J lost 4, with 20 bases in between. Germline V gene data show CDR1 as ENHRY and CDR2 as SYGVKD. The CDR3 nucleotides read TGTGCCATCGCAGGGACGGACGTGAGAGGAGAGACCCAGTACTTC. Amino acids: CAIAGTDVRGETQYF.

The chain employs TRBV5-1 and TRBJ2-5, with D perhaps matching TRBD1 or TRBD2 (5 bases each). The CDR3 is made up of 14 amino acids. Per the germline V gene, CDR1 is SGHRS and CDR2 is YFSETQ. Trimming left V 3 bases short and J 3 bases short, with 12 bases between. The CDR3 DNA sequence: TGCGCCAGCAGCTCAGGGACGGCCGAAGAGACCCAGTACTTC. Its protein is CASSSGTAEETQYF.

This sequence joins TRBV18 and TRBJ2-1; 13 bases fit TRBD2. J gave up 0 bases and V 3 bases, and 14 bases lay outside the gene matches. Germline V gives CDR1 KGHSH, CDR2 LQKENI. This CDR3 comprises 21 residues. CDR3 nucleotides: TGTGCCAGCTCACCGACGAAATCGGGACTAGCGGGGCTAAACTCCTACAATGAGCAGTTCTTC. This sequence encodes CASSPTKSGLAGLNSYNEQFF.

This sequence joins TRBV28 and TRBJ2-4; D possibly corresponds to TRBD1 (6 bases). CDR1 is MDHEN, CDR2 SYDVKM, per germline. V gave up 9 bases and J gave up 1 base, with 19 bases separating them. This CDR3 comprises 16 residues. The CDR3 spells CASTPQGRGAKNIQYF. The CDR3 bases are TGTGCCAGTACACCACAGGGTAGGGGCGCCAAAAACATTCAGTACTTC.

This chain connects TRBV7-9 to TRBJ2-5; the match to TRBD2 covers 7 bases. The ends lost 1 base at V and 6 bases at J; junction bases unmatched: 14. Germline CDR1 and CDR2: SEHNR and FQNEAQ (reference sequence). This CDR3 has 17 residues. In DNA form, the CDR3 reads TGTGCCAGCAGCTTAGGCCCAAAAGGGCTAGCGGAACAGACCCAGTACTTC. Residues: CASSLGPKGLAEQTQYF. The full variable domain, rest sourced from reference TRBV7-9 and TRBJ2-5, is DTGVSQNPRHKITKRGQNVTFRCDPISEHNRLYWYRQTLGQGPEFLTYFQNEAQLEKSRLLSDRFSAERPKGSFSTLEIQRTEQGDSAMYLCASSLGPKGLAEQTQYFGPGTRLLVL.

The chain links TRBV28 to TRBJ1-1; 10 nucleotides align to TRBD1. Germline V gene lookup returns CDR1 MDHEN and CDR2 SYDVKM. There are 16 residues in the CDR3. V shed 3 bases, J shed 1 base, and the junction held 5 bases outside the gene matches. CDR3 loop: CASSLWTGGRNTEAFF. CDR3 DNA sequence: TGTGCCAGCAGTTTGTGGACAGGGGGGAGGAACACTGAAGCTTTCTTT.

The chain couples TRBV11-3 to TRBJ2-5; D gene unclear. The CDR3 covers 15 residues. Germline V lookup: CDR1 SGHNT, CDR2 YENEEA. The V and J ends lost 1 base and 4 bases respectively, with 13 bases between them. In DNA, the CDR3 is TGTGCCAGCAGCTTAGGTACCCAGGCACCAGAGACCCAGTACTTC. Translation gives CASSLGTQAPETQYF. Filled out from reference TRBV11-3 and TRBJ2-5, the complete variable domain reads EAGVVQSPRYKIIEKKQPVAFWCNPISGHNTLYWYLQNLGQGPELLIRYENEEAVDDSQLPKDRFSAERLKGVDSTLKIQPAELGDSAVYLCASSLGTQAPETQYFGPGTRLLVL.

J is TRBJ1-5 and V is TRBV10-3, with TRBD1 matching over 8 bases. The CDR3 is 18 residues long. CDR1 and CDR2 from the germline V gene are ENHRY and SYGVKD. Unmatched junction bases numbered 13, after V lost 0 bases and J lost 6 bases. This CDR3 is CAISESPTDRGGGQPQHF. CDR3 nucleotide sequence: TGTGCCATCAGTGAGTCCCCAACCGACAGGGGCGGCGGTCAGCCCCAGCATTTT.

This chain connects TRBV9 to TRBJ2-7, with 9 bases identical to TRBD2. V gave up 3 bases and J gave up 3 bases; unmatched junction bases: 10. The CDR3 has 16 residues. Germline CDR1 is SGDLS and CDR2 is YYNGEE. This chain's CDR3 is CASSDRTSALYYEQYF. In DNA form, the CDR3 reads TGTGCCAGCAGCGACCGGACTAGCGCGTTATACTACGAGCAGTACTTC.

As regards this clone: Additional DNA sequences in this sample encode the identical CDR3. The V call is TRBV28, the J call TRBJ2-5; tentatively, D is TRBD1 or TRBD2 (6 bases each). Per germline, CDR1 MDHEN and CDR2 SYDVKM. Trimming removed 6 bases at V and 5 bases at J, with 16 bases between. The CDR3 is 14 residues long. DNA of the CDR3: TGTGCCAGCAGCCTAGGGGGGTCCGGGGAGACCCAGTACTTC. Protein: CASSLGGSGETQYF. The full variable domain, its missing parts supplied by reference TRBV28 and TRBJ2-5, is DVKVTQSSRYLVKRTGEKVFLECVQDMDHENMFWYRQDPGLGLRLIYFSYDVKMKEKGDIPEGYSVSREKKERFSLILESASTNQTSMYLCASSLGGSGETQYFGPGTRLLVL.

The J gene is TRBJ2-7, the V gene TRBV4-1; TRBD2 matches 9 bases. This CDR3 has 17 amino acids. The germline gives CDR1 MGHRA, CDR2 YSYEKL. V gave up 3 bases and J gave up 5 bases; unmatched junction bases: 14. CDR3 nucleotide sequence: TGCGCCAGCAGCCACCCCGTTGCTAGCGGGGTGTTCAACGAGCAGTACTTC. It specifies CASSHPVASGVFNEQYF.

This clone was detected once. The chain's CDR3 is CASSGSEGGGEKLFF. In DNA form, the CDR3 reads TGCGCCAGCAGCGGCTCGGAGGGAGGCGGTGAAAAACTGTTTTTT. The V gene is TRBV5-1, the J gene TRBJ1-4, with unresolved D. CDR1 is SGHRS, CDR2 YFSETQ, per germline. There are 15 residues in the CDR3. The V and J ends lost 4 bases and 7 bases respectively, with 17 bases between them.

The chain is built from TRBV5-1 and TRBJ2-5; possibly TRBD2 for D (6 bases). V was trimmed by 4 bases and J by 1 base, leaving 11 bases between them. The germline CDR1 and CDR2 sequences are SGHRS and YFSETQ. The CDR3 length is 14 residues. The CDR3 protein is CASSRDSFQETQYF. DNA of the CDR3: TGCGCCAGCAGCCGGGACTCTTTCCAAGAGACCCAGTACTTC.

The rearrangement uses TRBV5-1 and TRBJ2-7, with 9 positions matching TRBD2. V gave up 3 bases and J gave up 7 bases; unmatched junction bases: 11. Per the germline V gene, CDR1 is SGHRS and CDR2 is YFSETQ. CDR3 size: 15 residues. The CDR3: CASSSLGAGGREQYF. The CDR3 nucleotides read TGCGCCAGCAGCTCCTTAGGGGCGGGAGGGCGTGAGCAGTACTTC.

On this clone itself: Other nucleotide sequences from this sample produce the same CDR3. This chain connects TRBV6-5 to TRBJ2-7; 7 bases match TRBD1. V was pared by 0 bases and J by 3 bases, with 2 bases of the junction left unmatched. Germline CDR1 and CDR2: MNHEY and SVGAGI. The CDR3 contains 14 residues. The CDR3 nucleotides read TGTGCCAGCAGTTACTCACAGGGGATCTACGAGCAGTACTTC. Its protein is CASSYSQGIYEQYF.

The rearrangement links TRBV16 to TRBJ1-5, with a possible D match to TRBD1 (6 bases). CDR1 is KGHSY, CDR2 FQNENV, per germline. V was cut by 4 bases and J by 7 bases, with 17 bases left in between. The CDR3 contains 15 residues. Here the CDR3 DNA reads TGTGCCAGCAGCCCTAACATCGACAGGTTCCAGCCCCAGCATTTT. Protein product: CASSPNIDRFQPQHF.

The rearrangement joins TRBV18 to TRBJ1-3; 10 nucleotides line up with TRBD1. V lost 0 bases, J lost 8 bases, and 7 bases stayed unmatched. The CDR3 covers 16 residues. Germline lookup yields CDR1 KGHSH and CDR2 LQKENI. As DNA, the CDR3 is TGTGCCAGCTCACCACCGACCGGGACAGGGGTTGACACCATATATTTT. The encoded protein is CASSPPTGTGVDTIYF.

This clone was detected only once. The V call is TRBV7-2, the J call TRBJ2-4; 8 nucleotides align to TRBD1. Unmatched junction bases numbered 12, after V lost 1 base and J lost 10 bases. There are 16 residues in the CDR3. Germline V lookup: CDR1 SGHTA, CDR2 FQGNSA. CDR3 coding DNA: TGTGCCAGCAGCTTAGGACAGGGGCCTCCCAAAGGGATTCAGTACTTC. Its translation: CASSLGQGPPKGIQYF.

CDR3 loop: CASSEALAAFYEQYF. Written as DNA, the CDR3 is TGTGCCAGCAGTGAGGCACTAGCGGCCTTCTACGAGCAGTACTTC. V and J are TRBV2 and TRBJ2-7, with 8 bases aligning to TRBD2. The CDR3 extends over 15 amino acids. The germline gives CDR1 SNHLY, CDR2 FYNNEI. V was pared by 3 bases and J by 3 bases, with 7 bases of the junction left unmatched.

The CDR3 DNA sequence: TGTGCCAGCAGCCGAAGTCCCGGGACAGGGAACTATGGCTACACCTTC. Protein sequence: CASSRSPGTGNYGYTF. The chain uses TRBV28 and TRBJ1-2, with TRBD1 identical over 9 bases. Germline lookup yields CDR1 MDHEN and CDR2 SYDVKM. This CDR3 comprises 16 residues. Trimming removed 6 bases from V and 2 bases from J; junction bases left unmatched: 10.

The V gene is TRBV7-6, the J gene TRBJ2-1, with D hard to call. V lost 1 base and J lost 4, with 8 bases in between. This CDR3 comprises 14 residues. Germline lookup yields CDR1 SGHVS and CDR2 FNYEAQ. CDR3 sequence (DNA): TGTGCCAGCAGCTTAGACGGCGAATACAATGAGCAGTTCTTC. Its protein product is CASSLDGEYNEQFF.

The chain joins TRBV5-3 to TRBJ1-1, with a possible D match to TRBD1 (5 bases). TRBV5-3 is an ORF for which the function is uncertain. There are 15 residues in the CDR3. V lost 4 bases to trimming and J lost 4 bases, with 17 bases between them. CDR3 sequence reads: CARSALRDAGTEAFF. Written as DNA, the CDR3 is TGTGCCAGAAGCGCGCTCAGGGATGCCGGCACTGAAGCTTTCTTT.

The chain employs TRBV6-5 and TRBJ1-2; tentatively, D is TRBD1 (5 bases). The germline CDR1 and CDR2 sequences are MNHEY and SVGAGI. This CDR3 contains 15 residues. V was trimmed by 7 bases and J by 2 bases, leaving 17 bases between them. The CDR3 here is CASTHQGNLNYGYTF. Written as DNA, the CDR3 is TGTGCCAGCACCCACCAGGGAAACCTGAACTATGGCTACACCTTC.

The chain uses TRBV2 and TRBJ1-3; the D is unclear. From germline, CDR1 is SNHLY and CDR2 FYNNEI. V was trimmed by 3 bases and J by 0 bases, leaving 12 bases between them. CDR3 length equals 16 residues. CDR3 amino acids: CASSDEAASSGNTIYF. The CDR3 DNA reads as TGTGCCAGCAGTGATGAGGCAGCGAGCTCTGGAAACACCATATATTTT.

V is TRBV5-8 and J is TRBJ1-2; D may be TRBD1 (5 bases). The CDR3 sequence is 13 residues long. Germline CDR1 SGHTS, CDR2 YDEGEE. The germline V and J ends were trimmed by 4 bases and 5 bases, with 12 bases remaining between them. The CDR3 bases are TGTGCCAGCAGCCGAGGGACGGCGTATGGCTACACCTTC. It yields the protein CASSRGTAYGYTF.

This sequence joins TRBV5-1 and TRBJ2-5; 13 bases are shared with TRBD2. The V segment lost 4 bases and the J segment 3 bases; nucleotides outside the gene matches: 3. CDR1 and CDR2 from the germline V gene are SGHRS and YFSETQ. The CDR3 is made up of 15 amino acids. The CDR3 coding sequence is TGCGCCAGCAGCGTCGGGACTAGCGGGAAAGAGACCCAGTACTTC. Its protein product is CASSVGTSGKETQYF.